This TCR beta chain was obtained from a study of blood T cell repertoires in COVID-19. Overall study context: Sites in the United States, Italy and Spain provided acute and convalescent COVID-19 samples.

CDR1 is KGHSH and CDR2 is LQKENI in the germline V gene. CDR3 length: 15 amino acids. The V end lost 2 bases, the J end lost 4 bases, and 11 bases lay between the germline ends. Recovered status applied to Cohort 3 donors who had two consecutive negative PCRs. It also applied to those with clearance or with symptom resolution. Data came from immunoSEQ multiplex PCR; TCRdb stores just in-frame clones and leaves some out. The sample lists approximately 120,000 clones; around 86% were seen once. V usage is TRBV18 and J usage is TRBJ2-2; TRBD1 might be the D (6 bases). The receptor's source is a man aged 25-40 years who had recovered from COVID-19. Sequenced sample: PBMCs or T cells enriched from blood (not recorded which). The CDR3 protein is CASSPDRFTTGELFF. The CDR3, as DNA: TGTGCCAGCTCACCAGACAGGTTTACCACCGGGGAGCTGTTTTTT.